Listed here are 7 T cell receptor beta chains from one sample, sequenced in a study of regulatory T cells in long-lasting Graves disease. Regarding time point: persistent/refractory GD, antithyroid drugs over 5 years with positive TRAb. PBMC RNA served as the TCR library source. Assembly of TCR beta libraries relied on iRepertoire HTBI primers together with Arm-PCR of CDR3 regions. TCRdb re-derived calls from the multiplex PCR reads in MiXCR, one entry per CDR3 protein. Seen here are around 460,000 distinct CDR3 sequences, about a fifth observed once, and the top ten hold roughly 7%. Here the sequenced sample was peripheral blood mononuclear cells (PBMCs), taken when the disease was refractory, from a patient treated with antithyroid drugs. The receptor source for this set is a female donor with Graves disease.

Many counts were recorded for this clonotype. This chain joins TRBV28 and TRBJ2-7, with TRBD1 identical over 10 bases. Germline lookup yields CDR1 MDHEN and CDR2 SYDVKM. This CDR3 contains 17 residues. The J segment lost 2 bases and the V segment lost 5 bases, leaving 12 bases of the junction unmatched. CDR3 region: CASSPPLWGQGPYEQYF. The CDR3, as DNA: TGTGCCAGCAGTCCCCCGTTATGGGGACAGGGGCCCTACGAGCAGTACTTC.

The V call is TRBV7-6, the J call TRBJ2-7; D gene unclear. The germline V gene has CDR1 SGHVS and CDR2 FNYEAQ. The CDR3 is made up of 13 amino acids. The ends were cut back, 4 bases at V and 1 base at J, with 8 bases in the middle. CDR3 DNA: TGTGCCAGCAGCTCGGTACGGTCCTACGAGCAGTACTTC. This gives the protein CASSSVRSYEQYF.

The genes are TRBV7-9 and TRBJ2-5, with D hard to call. Trimming shortened V by 5 bases and J by 2 bases, and 15 bases separated the two germline ends. This CDR3 spans 15 amino acids. The germline V gene has CDR1 SEHNR and CDR2 FQNEAQ (reference sequence). The CDR3 DNA reads as TGTGCCAGCAGCCCCCAAGTGGGCAGGCAAGAGACCCAGTACTTC. Translated: CASSPQVGRQETQYF.

This clonotype has just a few counts. The chain links TRBV19 to TRBJ1-2; no clear D gene. Per germline, CDR1 LNHDA and CDR2 SQIVND (reference sequence). With 5 bases removed from V and 8 bases from J, the gap between germline ends came to 9 bases. This CDR3 contains 11 residues. The CDR3 region is CASSWQSGYTF. Here the CDR3 DNA reads TGTGCCAGTAGTTGGCAGTCGGGCTACACCTTC.

This clonotype was counted a few times. This chain joins TRBV27 and TRBJ2-6; D gene ambiguous. The CDR3 has 15 amino acids. The germline V gene has CDR1 MNHEY and CDR2 SMNVEV (reference sequence). V lost 6 bases and J lost 0, with 9 bases in between. The CDR3 DNA sequence: TGTGCCAGCAGCCCCGGAGACTCTGGGGCCAACGTCCTGACTTTC. Translating gives CASSPGDSGANVLTF.

This clonotype was observed a few times. Just one base apart from a much larger clone, this may be a read error. CDR3 loop: CASTRTAQETQYF. CDR3 nucleotides: TGTGCCAGCACCCGGACAGCCCAAGAGACCCAGTACTTC. This chain uses TRBV5-6 with TRBJ2-5; D possibly corresponds to TRBD1 (6 bases). V was shortened by 6 bases and J by 1 base, with 10 bases between the two germline ends. Germline assignment: CDR1 SGHDT and CDR2 YYEEEE. This CDR3 spans 13 amino acids.

The chain has TRBV29-1 and TRBJ2-1; D uncertain. Germline loops: CDR1 SQVTM, CDR2 ANQGSEA. V lost 5 bases, J lost 0 bases, and 14 bases lay in between. The CDR3 covers 15 residues. CDR3 DNA: TGCAGCGTTTATGCAGGTATCATCTCCTACAATGAGCAGTTCTTC. It codes for CSVYAGIISYNEQFF.